This is a list of T cell receptor beta chains from one sample in a study of graft-versus-host responses after intestinal transplantation. The method was immunoSEQ multiplex PCR; TCRdb's version includes in-frame clones alone and lacks a portion of them. This sample has over 60,000 clones, with roughly nine tenths found just once. Sample: ileum tissue, taken 357 days after transplant. The source of these receptors is a human patient who received an intestinal transplant, so some T cells may come from the graft donor. CDR3s leave out the opening cysteine and the closing phenylalanine or tryptophan. Each record gives: CDR3 length, V gene, CDR3 protein.

10 TRBV11-2 ASSLETRTIY
12 TRBV11-3 ASSLAGDTYEQY
12 TRBV7-2 ASSPRLSGNTIY
16 TRBV14 ASSRLEQDSSSGNTIY
15 TRBV2 ASSAVTVFMMNTEAF
13 TRBV18 ASSLAGGSYNEQF
14 TRBV7-9 ASSPEAGISTDTQY
13 TRBV4-2 ASSPPNGPNEKLF
15 TRBV12-5 ASGQLAGVSSYNEQF
11 TRBV5-5 ASSVLTNTEAF
16 TRBV28 ASSLGLAGRDPQETQY
13 TRBV11-2 ASSPQNRVPYEQY
13 TRBV21-1 ASNTAGTGTYEQY
12 TRBV28 ASSFPAFSYEQY
11 TRBV11-1 AIPGQNTDTQY
10 TRBV27 ASSFQGYEQY
13 TRBV7-2 ASSLAGGPFNEQF
12 TRBV6-1 ASSLSTGTDTQY
9 TRBV29-1 SVEDGAGEY
13 TRBV6-5 ASSYDSENRETQY
11 TRBV9 AGSVAPGAPQH
12 TRBV4-2 ASSQGRGLRGYT
12 TRBV23-1 ASNSGGQTYEQY
12 TRBV10-3 AISVVGGNTEAF
12 TRBV27 ASSLTAGGYEQY
15 TRBV6-8 ASLYDPREDIYYGYT
11 TRBV4-1 ASSQLWETEAF
12 TRBV6-4 ASSDNSGANVLT
11 TRBV6-5 ASSERGGYGYT
12 TRBV28 ASSFLAGTYEQY
12 TRBV4-1 ASSQAGDPYEQY
13 TRBV28 ASRGLAGGPHEQY
12 TRBV5-1 ASSLGGYQETQY
11 TRBV10-1 ASSELPNSPLH
11 TRBV2 ASSAAEGYGYT
13 TRBV9 ASSVDGVPGNTIY
10 TRBV25-1 ASSQGRGRLF
13 TRBV6-6 ASRMGPSGANVLT
14 TRBV6-6 ASSSTGVPARTEAF
14 TRBV7-3 ASSASSGGAVETQY
13 TRBV4-1 ASSTRPRGDSPLH
13 TRBV19 ASSVWHRDPYEQY
14 TRBV6-6 ASSYNSGGGGETQY
11 TRBV18 ASSRSLQETQY
14 TRBV5-1 ASSLQQGGFNYGYT
6 TRBV2 ASGYDP
12 TRBV5-1 ASSLVPGNQPQH
6 TRBV20-1 SATKQF
14 TRBV7-9 ASSFSGTGPRDEQF
10 TRBV29-1 SVWFGDEKLF
10 TRBV6-5 ASTMTGNGYT